What follows are 3 T cell receptor beta chains derived from one specimen sequenced in a study of technical replicates of blood from several donors. Here immunoSEQ multiplex PCR was the method, and the copy in TCRdb shows in-frame clones only, minus some. The sample yields tens of thousands of clones, 75% to 95% seen once. Input material: T cells isolated from PBMCs. The receptors shown here come from a human donor in good health.

The chain recombines TRBV27 with TRBJ1-2; D ambiguous. Per the germline V gene, CDR1 is MNHEY and CDR2 is SMNVEV (reference sequence). V was pared by 2 bases and J by 10 bases, with 14 bases between. The CDR3 has 13 residues. CDR3 loop: CASSLLPISDYTF. CDR3 bases: TGTGCCAGCAGTTTACTACCTATTTCTGACTACACCTTC.

The CDR3 region has the DNA TGCAGCGTCAGGGTAGCTAATGAAAAACTGTTTTTT. Amino acid sequence: CSVRVANEKLFF. The gene calls are TRBV29-1 and TRBJ1-4; D is possibly TRBD1 (5 bases). This CDR3 comprises 12 residues. The germline CDR1 and CDR2 sequences are SQVTM and ANQGSEA. Trimming pared 6 bases from V and 3 bases from J, leaving 8 bases between.

V and J are TRBV13 and TRBJ1-2; perhaps TRBD1 as D (5 bases). The germline V gene has CDR1 PRHDT and CDR2 FYEKMQ (reference sequence). The CDR3 covers 13 residues. With 5 bases removed from V and 4 bases from J, the gap between germline ends came to 11 bases. Written as DNA, the CDR3 is TGTGCCAGCAGCCACCGACAGCTCTATGGCTACACCTTC. Amino acids: CASSHRQLYGYTF.